This T cell receptor beta chain comes out of a study of blood T cell repertoires in COVID-19. The wider study: The analysed material was cDNA or gDNA that came from T cells, B-cell-depleted T cells, or PBMCs.

The CDR3 has 15 residues. Germline V CDR1 and CDR2: LNHDA, SQIVND (reference sequence). V dropped 1 base and J dropped 4 bases, with 10 bases sitting between them. This clone was counted between two and nine times. In the original workflow: Estimation of nucleated cell counts was performed using reference gene primer amplification. TCRdb's copy holds only in-frame clones and misses some; the assay was immunoSEQ multiplex PCR. The D gene and trimming were derived from the DNA, and the V and J assignments and clone size from that table. Counted here are about 400,000 clones, roughly 90% occurring once; the ten biggest clones make up roughly 1.2%.

This chain links TRBV19 with TRBJ2-2; a weak D match, TRBD2 (6 bases). The TCR sequence derives from a man in his forties with acute or convalescent COVID-19. The material sequenced was peripheral blood. CDR3 sequence: CASSIVAGLTGELFF. In DNA, the CDR3 is TGTGCCAGTAGTATAGTTGCGGGACTCACCGGGGAGCTGTTTTTT. Complete variable domain (other parts from reference TRBV19 and TRBJ2-2): DGGITQSPKYLFRKEGQNVTLSCEQNLNHDAMYWYRQDPGQGLRLIYYSQIVNDFQKGDIAEGYSVSREKKESFPLTVTSAQKNPTAFYLCASSIVAGLTGELFFGEGSRLTVL.